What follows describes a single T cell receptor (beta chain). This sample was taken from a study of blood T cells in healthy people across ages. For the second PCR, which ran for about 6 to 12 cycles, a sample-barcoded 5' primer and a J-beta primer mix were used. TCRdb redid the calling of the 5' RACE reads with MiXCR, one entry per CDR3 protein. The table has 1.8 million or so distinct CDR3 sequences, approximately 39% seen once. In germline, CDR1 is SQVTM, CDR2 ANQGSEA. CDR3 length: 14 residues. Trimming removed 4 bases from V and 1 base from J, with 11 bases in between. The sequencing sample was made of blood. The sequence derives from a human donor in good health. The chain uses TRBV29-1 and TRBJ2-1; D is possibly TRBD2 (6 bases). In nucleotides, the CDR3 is TGCAGCGTTGGAGGGACTGATTCCTACAATGAGCAGTTCTTC. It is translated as CSVGGTDSYNEQFF.